A selection of T cell receptor beta chains follows, all from one sample in a study of neurological immune-mediated disorders. TCRdb analysed the 5' RACE reads with MiXCR anew, one entry per CDR3 protein. The sample yields approximately 45,000 distinct CDR3 sequences, roughly 14% seen once. The sample comprised PBMCs. The receptors shown here come from a man aged 30 to 45 in good health. Both conserved end residues are part of each CDR3. A D gene is named only where the DNA matches it firmly. For some rows the clone size is stated as once, few or many, or as a class when expanded; others skip it.

v_gene: TRBV29-1; abundance: few; len: 14; d_gene: TRBD2; j_gene: TRBJ2-7; CDR3nt: TGCAGCGTTGGGGACCTAGCGGTCTCCTACGAGCAGTACTTC; CDR3aa: CSVGDLAVSYEQYF
v_gene: TRBV20-1; abundance: .; len: 13; d_gene: .; j_gene: TRBJ2-3; CDR3nt: TGCAGTGCAGAGGGTAGCGGCACAGATACGCAGTATTTT; CDR3aa: CSAEGSGTDTQYF
v_gene: TRBV6-2/TRBV6-3; abundance: many; len: 14; d_gene: TRBD2; j_gene: TRBJ2-5; CDR3nt: TGTGCCAGCAAGGCCAGCGGGAGCGGAGAGACCCAGTACTTC; CDR3aa: CASKASGSGETQYF
v_gene: TRBV10-3; abundance: many; len: 15; d_gene: .; j_gene: TRBJ2-5; CDR3nt: TGTGCCACCAAGAGGGATCGGTCCAACCAAGAGACCCAGTACTTC; CDR3aa: CATKRDRSNQETQYF
v_gene: TRBV15; abundance: many; len: 16; d_gene: .; j_gene: TRBJ2-7; CDR3nt: TGTGCCACCAGCAGAGATAAACTGATCATCTCCTACGAGCAGTACTTC; CDR3aa: CATSRDKLIISYEQYF
v_gene: TRBV19; abundance: .; len: 15; d_gene: TRBD2; j_gene: TRBJ2-1; CDR3nt: TGTGCCAATAGTATTGGCGGGAGTGGGCCCAATGAGCAGTTCTTC; CDR3aa: CANSIGGSGPNEQFF
v_gene: TRBV5-1; abundance: many; len: 15; d_gene: TRBD1; j_gene: TRBJ1-4; CDR3nt: TGCGCCAGCAGCCGACCCGGGACAGGCAATGAAAAACTGTTTTTT; CDR3aa: CASSRPGTGNEKLFF
v_gene: TRBV11-2; abundance: many; len: 19; d_gene: TRBD2; j_gene: TRBJ2-4; CDR3nt: TGTGCCAGCAGTTCACCTGCCCAAAGACTAGCGGGAGCCAAAAACATTCAGTACTTC; CDR3aa: CASSSPAQRLAGAKNIQYF
v_gene: TRBV20-1; abundance: medium-sized; len: 13; d_gene: .; j_gene: TRBJ2-7; CDR3nt: TGCAGTGCTAGAGACAGTGAACCCTACGAGCAGTACTTC; CDR3aa: CSARDSEPYEQYF
v_gene: TRBV3-1; abundance: many; len: 16; d_gene: .; j_gene: TRBJ2-4; CDR3nt: TGTGCCAGCAGCAACCGACAGTTACTAGCCAAAAACATTCAGTACTTC; CDR3aa: CASSNRQLLAKNIQYF
v_gene: TRBV14; abundance: many; len: 12; d_gene: .; j_gene: TRBJ2-1; CDR3nt: TGTGCCAGCAGCGGTGGGGGGAATGAGCAGTTCTTC; CDR3aa: CASSGGGNEQFF
v_gene: TRBV5-1; abundance: .; len: 14; d_gene: TRBD1; j_gene: TRBJ2-7; CDR3nt: TGCGCCAGCAGCAATCAGGGGGCGGCCAGCGAGCAGTACTTC; CDR3aa: CASSNQGAASEQYF
v_gene: TRBV11-2; abundance: many; len: 12; d_gene: .; j_gene: TRBJ2-1; CDR3nt: TGTGCCAGCCGGGGGCGTTACAATGAGCAGTTCTTC; CDR3aa: CASRGRYNEQFF
v_gene: TRBV9; abundance: many; len: 13; d_gene: .; j_gene: TRBJ2-3; CDR3nt: TGTGCCAGCAGCGTAACCGGCTCAGATACGCAGTATTTT; CDR3aa: CASSVTGSDTQYF
v_gene: TRBV30; abundance: .; len: 14; d_gene: .; j_gene: TRBJ1-1; CDR3nt: TGTGCCTGGAGTGTCGCGGGGAGGGACACTGAAGCTTTCTTT; CDR3aa: CAWSVAGRDTEAFF
v_gene: TRBV15; abundance: many; len: 17; d_gene: TRBD1; j_gene: TRBJ2-7; CDR3nt: TGTGCCACCAGCAGATATCTTTGGGGACAGCGCTCCTACGAGCAGTACTTC; CDR3aa: CATSRYLWGQRSYEQYF
v_gene: TRBV20-1; abundance: many; len: 14; d_gene: .; j_gene: TRBJ2-5; CDR3nt: TGCAGTGCCGCATTGGGATTTGGTCAAGAGACCCAGTACTTC; CDR3aa: CSAALGFGQETQYF
v_gene: TRBV2; abundance: many; len: 13; d_gene: TRBD1; j_gene: TRBJ1-1; CDR3nt: TGTGCCAGCAGTCCCGGACAGGGGGCTGAAGCTTTCTTT; CDR3aa: CASSPGQGAEAFF
v_gene: TRBV12-3/TRBV12-4; abundance: many; len: 16; d_gene: .; j_gene: TRBJ2-1; CDR3nt: TGTGCCAGCAGTTCAGTCAAGGACGGACTCTACAATGAGCAGTTCTTC; CDR3aa: CASSSVKDGLYNEQFF
v_gene: TRBV12-3/TRBV12-4; abundance: once; len: 14; d_gene: .; j_gene: TRBJ2-7; CDR3nt: TGTGCCAGCGGGCACGGGGGCTCTATCTACGAGCAGTACTTC; CDR3aa: CASGHGGSIYEQYF
v_gene: TRBV20-1; abundance: many; len: 15; d_gene: .; j_gene: TRBJ2-7; CDR3nt: TGCAGTGCACAGGGACACAAGGGGAACTCCTACGAGCAGTACTTC; CDR3aa: CSAQGHKGNSYEQYF
v_gene: TRBV20-1; abundance: once; len: 12; d_gene: .; j_gene: TRBJ2-7; CDR3nt: TGCAGTGCTAGAGAGGCGGGTCGGGAGCAGTACTTC; CDR3aa: CSAREAGREQYF
v_gene: TRBV29-1; abundance: many; len: 12; d_gene: .; j_gene: TRBJ2-5; CDR3nt: TGCAGCGTCGGACGTTTTCAAGAGACCCAGTACTTC; CDR3aa: CSVGRFQETQYF
v_gene: TRBV5-5; abundance: many; len: 17; d_gene: TRBD2; j_gene: TRBJ2-3; CDR3nt: TGTGCCAGCAGCTTGGTGGCACTAGCGACAATGGCCGATACGCAGTATTTT; CDR3aa: CASSLVALATMADTQYF
v_gene: TRBV28; abundance: many; len: 14; d_gene: TRBD1; j_gene: TRBJ1-2; CDR3nt: TGTGCCAGCAGTTCGGGGACAGCCTGGCAGGGCTACACCTTC; CDR3aa: CASSSGTAWQGYTF
v_gene: TRBV28; abundance: many; len: 13; d_gene: .; j_gene: TRBJ2-3; CDR3nt: TGTGCCAGCAGTTTACCAGAGGCAGATACGCAGTATTTT; CDR3aa: CASSLPEADTQYF
v_gene: TRBV27; abundance: many; len: 14; d_gene: .; j_gene: TRBJ1-1; CDR3nt: TGTGCCAGCAGTCCCGGCCACGGGAAGACTGAAGCTTTCTTT; CDR3aa: CASSPGHGKTEAFF
v_gene: TRBV6-2/TRBV6-3; abundance: many; len: 12; d_gene: .; j_gene: TRBJ2-7; CDR3nt: TGTGCCAGCAGGGCAATGAACTACGAGCAGTACTTC; CDR3aa: CASRAMNYEQYF
v_gene: TRBV15; abundance: many; len: 15; d_gene: TRBD1; j_gene: TRBJ2-2; CDR3nt: TGTGCCACCAGCTGGGACAGGGATAACACCGGGGAGCTGTTTTTT; CDR3aa: CATSWDRDNTGELFF
v_gene: TRBV9; abundance: .; len: 21; d_gene: .; j_gene: TRBJ1-5; CDR3nt: .; CDR3aa: CASSFYICSASFDSRSQPQHF
v_gene: TRBV3-1; abundance: many; len: 16; d_gene: .; j_gene: TRBJ1-5; CDR3nt: TGTGCCAGCAGCCAGGGTTTAACGATCGGGGGTCAGCCCCAGCATTTT; CDR3aa: CASSQGLTIGGQPQHF
v_gene: TRBV20-1; abundance: many; len: 17; d_gene: TRBD1; j_gene: TRBJ1-4; CDR3nt: TGCAGTGCTAGTCGAGGGTTAGGGGGCACAACTAATGAAAAACTGTTTTTT; CDR3aa: CSASRGLGGTTNEKLFF
v_gene: TRBV11-2; abundance: once; len: 15; d_gene: TRBD2; j_gene: TRBJ2-1; CDR3nt: TGTGTCAGCAGCTTAGATAGCGGGACCTACAATGAGCAGTTCTTC; CDR3aa: CVSSLDSGTYNEQFF
v_gene: TRBV2; abundance: .; len: 13; d_gene: .; j_gene: TRBJ1-1; CDR3nt: TGTGCCAGCAGTGCGCAGAGTAACACTGAAGCTTTCTTT; CDR3aa: CASSAQSNTEAFF